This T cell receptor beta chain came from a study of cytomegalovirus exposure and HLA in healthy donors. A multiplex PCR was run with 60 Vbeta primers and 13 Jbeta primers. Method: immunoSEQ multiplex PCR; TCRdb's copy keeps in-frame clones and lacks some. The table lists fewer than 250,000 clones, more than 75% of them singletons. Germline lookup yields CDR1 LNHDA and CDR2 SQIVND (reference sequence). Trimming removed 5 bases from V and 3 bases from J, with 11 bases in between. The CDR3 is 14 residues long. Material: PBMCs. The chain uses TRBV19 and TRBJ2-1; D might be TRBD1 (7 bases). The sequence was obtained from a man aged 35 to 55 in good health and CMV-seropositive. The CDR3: CASSFQGGYNEQFF. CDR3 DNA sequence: TGTGCCAGTAGTTTCCAGGGGGGCTACAATGAGCAGTTCTTC.